This TCR beta chain is from a study of blood T cell repertoires in COVID-19. Across the whole study: The origin of the acute and convalescent COVID-19 samples was the United States, Italy and Spain.

Those enrolled, adults aged roughly 18 to 89 years, came from under 25 US areas. Either two negative PCRs, clearance, or symptom resolution qualified Cohort 3 donors as recovered. The germline V gene encodes CDR1 WNHNN and CDR2 SYGVQD (reference sequence). This CDR3 is 14 amino acids long. V trimming: 5 bases; J trimming: 12 bases; junction bases outside the gene matches: 11. Sequencing was performed with immunoSEQ multiplex PCR; in TCRdb, only in-frame clones are kept and a portion is missing. The repertoire has 360,000 or so clones, about nine tenths of them found once; the top ten carry approximately 1.5%.

The material sequenced was PBMCs or T cells enriched from blood (not recorded which). This receptor was identified in a woman younger than 45 who had recovered from COVID-19. The chain is built from TRBV10-1 and TRBJ2-1; TRBD1 aligns across 9 bases. The CDR3 protein is CASSTPGQGNRQFF. In nucleotides, the CDR3 is TGCGCCAGCAGTACTCCGGGACAGGGAAATAGGCAGTTCTTC.